Below, one TCR beta chain is given with its context. This entry is derived from a study of CD8+ T cells in alopecia areata. Background on the study: Twice a day, 5 to 10 mg of oral tofacitinib was administered to treated patients.

The investigators collected lesional scalp punch biopsies and peripheral blood from alopecia areata patients. Germline V gives CDR1 SGHVS, CDR2 FNYEAQ. Between the trimmed V and J ends, which lost 5 bases and 5 bases, there was a span of 7 bases. The CDR3 totals 13 residues. cDNA prepared by RNA extraction and subsequent reverse transcription served as the template for sequencing. Sequencing was performed with immunoSEQ multiplex PCR; in TCRdb, only in-frame clones are kept and a portion is missing. The sample carries roughly 140,000 clones, around 50% recorded once. This TCR came from a human donor with alopecia areata. The sequencing here drew on CD8+ T cells sorted from blood, taken at week 0. This sequence joins TRBV7-6 and TRBJ1-6, with no clear D. The CDR3 sequence: CASSTTNNSPLHF. CDR3 nucleotide sequence: TGTGCCAGCAGCACTACTAATAATTCACCCCTCCACTTT.